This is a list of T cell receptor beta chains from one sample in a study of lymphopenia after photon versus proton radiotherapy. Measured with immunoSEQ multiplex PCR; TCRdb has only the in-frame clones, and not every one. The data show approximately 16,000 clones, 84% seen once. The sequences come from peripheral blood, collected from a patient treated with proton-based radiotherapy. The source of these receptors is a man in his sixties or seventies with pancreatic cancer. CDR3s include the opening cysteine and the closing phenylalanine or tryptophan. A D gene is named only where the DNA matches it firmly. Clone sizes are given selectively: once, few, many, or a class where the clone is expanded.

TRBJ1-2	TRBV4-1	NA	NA	TGCGCCAGCAGACAACCGCTTGGAGGAATAAACTATGGCTACACCTTC	CASRQPLGGINYGYTF
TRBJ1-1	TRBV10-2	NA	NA	TGCGCCAGCAGTAACCTACAGGGTTCTCGCACTGAAGCTTTCTTT	CASSNLQGSRTEAFF
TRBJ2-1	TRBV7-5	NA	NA	TGTGTCAGAAGCTTAGGACTAGCGGGAGGCACCGCCTCCTACAATGAGCAGTTCTTC	CVRSLGLAGGTASYNEQFF
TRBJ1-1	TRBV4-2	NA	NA	TGTGCCAGCAGCCAAGAGGGGAAACCGAACACTGAAGCTTTCTTT	CASSQEGKPNTEAFF
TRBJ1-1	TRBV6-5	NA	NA	TGTGCCAGCACCCGATGGGCTACGAACACTGAAGCTTTCTTT	CASTRWATNTEAFF
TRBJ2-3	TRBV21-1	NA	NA	TGTGCCAGTCAGGGCCCTCCCGGGACAGGGGTGGATACGCAGTATTTT	CASQGPPGTGVDTQYF
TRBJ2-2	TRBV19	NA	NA	TGTGCCAGTAGTAAGGACAGCCCCGGGGAGCTGTTTTTT	CASSKDSPGELFF
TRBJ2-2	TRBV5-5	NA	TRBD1	TGTGCCAGCAGACTGACAGGGGGCGCATCCGGGGAGCTGTTTTTT	CASRLTGGASGELFF
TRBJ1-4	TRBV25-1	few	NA	TGTGCCAGCAGTGATGGAGGACGAACTAATGAAAAACTGTTTTTT	CASSDGGRTNEKLFF
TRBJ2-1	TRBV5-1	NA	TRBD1	TGCGCCAGCAGCTTGGGGGGACAGGGTATGAATGAGCAGTTCTTC	CASSLGGQGMNEQFF
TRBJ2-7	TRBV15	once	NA	TGTGCCACCAGCAGAGATTATGCGGGGCTCGGATCCTACGAGCAGTACTTC	CATSRDYAGLGSYEQYF
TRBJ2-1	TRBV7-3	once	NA	TGTGCCAGCAGCTTAGACTTGGTCTACAATGAGCAGTTCTTC	CASSLDLVYNEQFF
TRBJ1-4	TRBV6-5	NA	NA	TGTGCCAGCAGCGGGGATCTAGGCGAAAAACTGTTTTTT	CASSGDLGEKLFF
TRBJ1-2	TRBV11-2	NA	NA	TGTGCCAGCAGCTTACAGTTAGCCGACAGGGGCTACACCTTC	CASSLQLADRGYTF
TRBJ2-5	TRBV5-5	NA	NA	TGTGCCAGCAGCGGTACGAACTTTGGTTACCAAGAGACCCAGTACTTC	CASSGTNFGYQETQYF
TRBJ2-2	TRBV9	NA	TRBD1	TGTGCCAGCAGATCTGGGACAGGAGACAACACCGGGGAGCTGTTTTTT	CASRSGTGDNTGELFF
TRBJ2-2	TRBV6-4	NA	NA	TGTGCCAGCGGGGACGACCGGAAACACACCGGGGAGCTGTTTTTT	CASGDDRKHTGELFF
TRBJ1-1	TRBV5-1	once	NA	TGCGCCACCACCCCAGGAGGTTATGACCGGAACACTGAAGCTTTCTTT	CATTPGGYDRNTEAFF
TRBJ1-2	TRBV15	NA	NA	TGTGCCACCAGCTCCCGGGGGCCGAAATATGGCTACACCTTC	CATSSRGPKYGYTF
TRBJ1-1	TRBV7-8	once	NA	TGTGCCAGCAGCTTATTGGCGGGGGTAAACACTGAAGCTTTCTTT	CASSLLAGVNTEAFF
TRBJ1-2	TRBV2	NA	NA	TGTGCCAGCAAGGTATCAGGGGATGGCTACACCTTC	CASKVSGDGYTF
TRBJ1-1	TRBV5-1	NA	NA	TGCGCCAGCAGCCATGGCCGTTTGGGGTCGATGAACACTGAAGCTTTCTTT	CASSHGRLGSMNTEAFF